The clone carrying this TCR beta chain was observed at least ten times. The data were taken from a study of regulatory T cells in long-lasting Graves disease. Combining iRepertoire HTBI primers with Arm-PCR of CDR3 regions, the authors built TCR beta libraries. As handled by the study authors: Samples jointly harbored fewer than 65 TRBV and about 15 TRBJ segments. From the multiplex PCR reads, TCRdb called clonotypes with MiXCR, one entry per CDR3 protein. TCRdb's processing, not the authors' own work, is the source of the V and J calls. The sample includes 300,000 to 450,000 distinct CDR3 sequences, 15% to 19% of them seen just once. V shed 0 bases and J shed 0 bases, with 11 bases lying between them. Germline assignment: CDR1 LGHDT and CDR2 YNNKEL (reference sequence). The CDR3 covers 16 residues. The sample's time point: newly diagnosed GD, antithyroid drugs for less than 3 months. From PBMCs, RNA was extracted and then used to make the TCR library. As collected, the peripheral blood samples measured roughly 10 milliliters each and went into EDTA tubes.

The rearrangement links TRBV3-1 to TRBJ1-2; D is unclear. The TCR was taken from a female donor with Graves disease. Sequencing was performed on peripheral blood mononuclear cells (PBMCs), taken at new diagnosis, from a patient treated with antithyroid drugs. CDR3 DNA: TGTGCCAGCAGCCAAGATCCCCCGAGCACTAACTATGGCTACACCTTC. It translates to CASSQDPPSTNYGYTF.